This T cell receptor beta chain was sequenced in a study of OX40 agonist ivuxolimab in advanced cancers. About the study: Recorded diagnoses for dose-escalation patients were hepatocellular carcinoma, melanoma, renal cell or head and neck cancer.

Germline V lookup: CDR1 LNHDA, CDR2 SQIVND (reference sequence). This CDR3 contains 14 residues. V lost 2 bases to trimming and J lost 2 bases, with 10 bases between them. Study results and caveats: CD4+ T cells averaged fewer expanded clones than CD8+ T cells.

Data came from immunoSEQ multiplex PCR; TCRdb stores just in-frame clones and leaves some out. Of 50,000 to 80,000 clones listed, around 84% are singletons. For this clone: What it binds is unknown.

Autoimmune disease history or systemic immunosuppression led to patients being barred. This material consisted of CD4+ or CD8+ T cells sorted from blood, taken in a trial of the OX40 agonist ivuxolimab. The chain joins TRBV19 to TRBJ2-7; tentative D call: TRBD1 (6 bases). The receptor was derived from an adult with an advanced solid tumor such as melanoma, head and neck, liver or kidney cancer. DNA for the CDR3: TGTGCCAGTAGTATACGTGGGACACCCTACGAGCAGTACTTC. Translated, it gives CASSIRGTPYEQYF.